This entry describes one T cell receptor beta chain. Its cognate antigen is unknown. Germline V CDR1 and CDR2: MGHRA, YSYEKL. V lost 0 bases and J lost 6, with 14 bases in between. The CDR3 length is 16 residues. This specimen belongs to a study of graft-versus-host responses after intestinal transplantation. Across the study: Transplant recipients had multivisceral, liver-intestinal, or isolated intestinal grafts. For approximately three years after anti-thymocyte globulin induction, all recipients took tacrolimus and steroids. Regarding the study as a whole: Patients with graft-donor T cell macrochimerism had high graft-versus-host to host-versus-graft clonal ratios in allografts.

Clones were sequenced by immunoSEQ multiplex PCR, and TCRdb holds only the in-frame ones, with some missing. This sample has 150,000 or so clones, with around 90% found just once. This sequence joins TRBV4-1 and TRBJ1-4, with D hard to call. Sequenced here: unstimulated CD4+ T cells sorted from spleen or lymph node cells, sampled before intestinal transplant. This clonotype was obtained from a human donor who received an intestinal transplant. The CDR3, as DNA: TGCGCCAGCAGCCAAGATAACACCAAGGGAGATGAAAAACTGTTTTTT. Its translation is CASSQDNTKGDEKLFF.